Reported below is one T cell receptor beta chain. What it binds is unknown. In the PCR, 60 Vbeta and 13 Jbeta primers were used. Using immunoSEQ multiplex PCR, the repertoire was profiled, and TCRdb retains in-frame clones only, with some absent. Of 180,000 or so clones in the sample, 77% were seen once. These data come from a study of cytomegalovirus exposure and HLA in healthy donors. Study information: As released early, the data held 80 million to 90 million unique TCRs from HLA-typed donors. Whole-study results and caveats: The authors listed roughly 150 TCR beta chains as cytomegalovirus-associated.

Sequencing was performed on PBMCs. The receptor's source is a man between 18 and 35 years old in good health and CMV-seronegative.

CDR3 sequence reads: CASSQGRGRDYGYTF. CDR3 coding DNA: TGCGCCAGCAGCCAAGGGAGGGGGCGAGACTATGGCTACACCTTC. The rearrangement uses TRBV4-3 and TRBJ1-2, with 7 positions matching TRBD1. Germline-derived CDR1 and CDR2 are LGHNA and YSLEER. The CDR3 has 15 residues. V gave up 1 base and J gave up 3 bases; unmatched junction bases: 5.